This T cell receptor (beta chain) emerged from a study of T-cell reconstitution after alpha-beta-depleted transplantation in children. Unique molecular identifiers were incorporated into the prepared TCRbeta library. TCRdb passed the PCR reads through MiXCR, listing each CDR3 protein once. This table holds about 900,000 distinct CDR3 sequences, 25% to 30% found once. This clonotype was counted at least ten times. Germline lookup yields CDR1 SEHNR and CDR2 FQNEAQ (reference sequence). The CDR3 consists of 15 residues. Trimming shortened V by 6 bases and J by 2 bases, and 14 bases separated the two germline ends.

The sequence was collected from a boy less than two years old who had a stem cell transplant for SCID, so the T cells may come from the graft donor. The sample consisted of PBMCs, mostly from graft donor cells, taken 360 days after TCRalphabeta/CD19-depleted stem cell transplant. V is TRBV7-9 and J is TRBJ2-1; D remains ambiguous. CDR3 in DNA: TGTGCCAGCAGTCTCTCCGGACGCCCCTACAATGAGCAGTTCTTC. As protein: CASSLSGRPYNEQFF. Drawing the rest from reference TRBV7-9 and TRBJ2-1, the complete variable domain is DTGVSQNPRHKITKRGQNVTFRCDPISEHNRLYWYRQTLGQGPEFLTYFQNEAQLEKSRLLSDRFSAERPKGSFSTLEIQRTEQGDSAMYLCASSLSGRPYNEQFFGPGTRLTVL.